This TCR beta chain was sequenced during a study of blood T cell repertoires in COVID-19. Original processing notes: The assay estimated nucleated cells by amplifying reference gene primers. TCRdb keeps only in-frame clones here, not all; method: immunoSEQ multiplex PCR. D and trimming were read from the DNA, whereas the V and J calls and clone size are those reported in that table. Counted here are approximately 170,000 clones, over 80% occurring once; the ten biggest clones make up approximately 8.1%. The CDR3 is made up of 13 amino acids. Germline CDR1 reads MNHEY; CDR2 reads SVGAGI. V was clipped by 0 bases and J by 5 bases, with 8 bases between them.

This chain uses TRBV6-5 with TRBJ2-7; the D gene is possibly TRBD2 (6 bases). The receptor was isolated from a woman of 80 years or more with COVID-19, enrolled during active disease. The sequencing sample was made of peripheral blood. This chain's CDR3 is CASSYSGGNEQYF. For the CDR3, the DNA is TGTGCCAGCAGTTACTCGGGGGGAAACGAGCAGTACTTC.